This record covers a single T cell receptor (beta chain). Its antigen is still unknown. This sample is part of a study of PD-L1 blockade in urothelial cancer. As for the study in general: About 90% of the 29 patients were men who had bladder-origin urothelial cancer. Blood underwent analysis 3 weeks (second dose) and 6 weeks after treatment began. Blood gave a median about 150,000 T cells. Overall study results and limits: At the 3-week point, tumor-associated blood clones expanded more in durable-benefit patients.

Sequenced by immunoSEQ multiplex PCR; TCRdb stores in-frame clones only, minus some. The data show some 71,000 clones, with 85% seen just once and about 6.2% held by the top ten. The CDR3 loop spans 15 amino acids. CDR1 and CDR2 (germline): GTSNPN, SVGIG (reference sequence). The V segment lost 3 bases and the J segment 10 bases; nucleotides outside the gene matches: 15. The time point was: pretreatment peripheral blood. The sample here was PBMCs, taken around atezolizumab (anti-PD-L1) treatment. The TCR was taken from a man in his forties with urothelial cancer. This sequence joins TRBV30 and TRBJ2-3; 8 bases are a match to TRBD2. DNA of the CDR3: TGTGCCTGGAGCCCCCGACTAGCGAGGCGGGATGCGCAGTATTTT. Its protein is CAWSPRLARRDAQYF.